The 4 T cell receptor beta chains below come from one sample, sequenced in a study of blood T cell repertoires in COVID-19. Generated by immunoSEQ multiplex PCR, the TCRdb table keeps only in-frame clones and is missing some. There are 250,000 to 300,000 clones in the sample; approximately 91% occur only once, and 11% lies in the top ten. The sample consisted of peripheral blood. All receptors come from a woman aged 25 to 39 with COVID-19, enrolled during active disease.

This sequence joins TRBV3-1 (or the pseudogene TRBV3-2) and TRBJ2-5; 7 bases are shared with TRBD1. The CDR3 runs to 15 residues. Germline V gene data show CDR1 as LGHDT and CDR2 as YNNKEL (reference sequence). J gave up 5 bases and V 5 bases, and 11 bases lay outside the gene matches. The CDR3 is CASSAGGTAGETQYF. In DNA form, the CDR3 reads TGTGCCAGCAGCGCAGGGGGAACGGCAGGGGAGACCCAGTACTTC.

V usage is TRBV28 and J usage is TRBJ2-7, with 7 bases matching TRBD1. The CDR3 is 17 residues long. Per the germline V gene, CDR1 is MDHEN and CDR2 is SYDVKM. The junction had 12 bases not matched to a gene; V was cut back by 4 bases and J by 0 bases. The DNA of the CDR3 is TGTGCCAGCAGTTCATTATCCCGGGACAGTTTCTCCTACGAGCAGTACTTC. This codes for CASSSLSRDSFSYEQYF.

The rearrangement links TRBV29-1 to TRBJ2-5, with TRBD2 matching 7 bases. J was trimmed by 5 bases and V by 5 bases; bases with no gene match: 5. The CDR3 covers 12 residues. CDR1 is SQVTM, CDR2 ANQGSEA, per germline. CDR3 in DNA: TGCAGCGTTACTAGCGTCGGTGAGACCCAGTACTTC. Its translation is CSVTSVGETQYF.

The genes are TRBV28 and TRBJ2-3; D remains unclear. CDR1 and CDR2 from the germline V gene are MDHEN and SYDVKM. CDR3 size: 12 residues. The V end lost 7 bases, the J end lost 6 bases, and 11 bases lay between the germline ends. The DNA of the CDR3 is TGTGCCAGCACCCACCTACGGGATACGCAGTATTTT. This encodes CASTHLRDTQYF.